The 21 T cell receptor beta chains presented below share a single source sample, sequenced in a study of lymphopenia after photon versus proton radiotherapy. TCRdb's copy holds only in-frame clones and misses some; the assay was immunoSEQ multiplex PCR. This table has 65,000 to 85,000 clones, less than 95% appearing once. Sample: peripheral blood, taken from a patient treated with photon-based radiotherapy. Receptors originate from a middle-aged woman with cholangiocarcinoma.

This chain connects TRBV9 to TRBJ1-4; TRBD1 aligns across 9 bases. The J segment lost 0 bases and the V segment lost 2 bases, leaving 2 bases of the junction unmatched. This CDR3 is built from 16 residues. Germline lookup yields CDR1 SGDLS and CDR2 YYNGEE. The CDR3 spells CASSVDRGSTNEKLFF. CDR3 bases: TGTGCCAGCAGCGTTGACAGGGGGTCAACTAATGAAAAACTGTTTTTT.

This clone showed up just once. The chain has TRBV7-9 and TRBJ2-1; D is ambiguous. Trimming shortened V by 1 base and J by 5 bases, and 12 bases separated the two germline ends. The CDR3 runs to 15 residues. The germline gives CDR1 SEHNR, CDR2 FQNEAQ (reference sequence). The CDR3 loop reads CASSLGPPRNNEQFF. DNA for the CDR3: TGTGCCAGCAGCTTAGGGCCGCCTAGAAACAATGAGCAGTTCTTC.

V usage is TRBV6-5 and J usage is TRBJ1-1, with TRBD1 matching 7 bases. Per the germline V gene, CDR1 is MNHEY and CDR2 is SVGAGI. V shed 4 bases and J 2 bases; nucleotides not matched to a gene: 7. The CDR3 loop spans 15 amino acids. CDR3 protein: CASSFLQGTNTEAFF. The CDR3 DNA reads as TGTGCCAGCAGTTTTTTACAGGGGACTAACACTGAAGCTTTCTTT.

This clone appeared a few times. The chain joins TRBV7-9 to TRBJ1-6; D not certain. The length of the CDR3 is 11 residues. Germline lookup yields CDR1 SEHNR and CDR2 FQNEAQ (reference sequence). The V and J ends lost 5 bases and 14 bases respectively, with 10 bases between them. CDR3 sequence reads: CASSRVGALHF. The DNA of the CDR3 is TGTGCCAGCAGCAGGGTAGGAGCCCTCCACTTT.

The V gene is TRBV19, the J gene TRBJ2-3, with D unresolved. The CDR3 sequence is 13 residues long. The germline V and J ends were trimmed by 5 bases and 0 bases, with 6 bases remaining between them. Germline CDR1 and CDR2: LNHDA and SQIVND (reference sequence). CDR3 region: CASSYGSTDTQYF. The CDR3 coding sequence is TGTGCCAGTAGTTACGGGAGCACAGATACGCAGTATTTT.

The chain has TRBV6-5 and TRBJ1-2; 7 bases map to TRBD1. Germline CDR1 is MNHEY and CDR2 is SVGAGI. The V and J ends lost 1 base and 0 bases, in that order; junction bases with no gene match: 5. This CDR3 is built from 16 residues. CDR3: CASSYFRGTTNYGYTF. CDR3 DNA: TGTGCCAGCAGTTACTTCAGGGGGACAACTAACTATGGCTACACCTTC.

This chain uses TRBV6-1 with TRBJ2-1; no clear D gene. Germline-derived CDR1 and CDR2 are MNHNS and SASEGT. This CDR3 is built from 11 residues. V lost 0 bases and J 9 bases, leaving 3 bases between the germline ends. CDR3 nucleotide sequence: TGTGCCAGCAGTGAAGCGAGTGAGCAGTTCTTC. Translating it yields CASSEASEQFF.

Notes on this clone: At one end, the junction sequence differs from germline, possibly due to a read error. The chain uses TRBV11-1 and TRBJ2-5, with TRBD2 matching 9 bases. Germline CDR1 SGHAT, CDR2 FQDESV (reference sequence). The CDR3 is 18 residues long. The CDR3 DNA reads TGTGCCAGCAGCTTAATTGCGCAAGCGGGAGGATTCCAACAGACCCAGTACTTC. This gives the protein CASSLIAQAGGFQQTQYF.

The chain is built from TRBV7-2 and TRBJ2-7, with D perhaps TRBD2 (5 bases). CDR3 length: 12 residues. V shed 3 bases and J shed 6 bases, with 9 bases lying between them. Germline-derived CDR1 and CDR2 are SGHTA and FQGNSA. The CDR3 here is CASSFLSGEQYF. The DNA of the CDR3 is TGTGCCAGCAGCTTCCTCAGCGGCGAGCAGTACTTC.

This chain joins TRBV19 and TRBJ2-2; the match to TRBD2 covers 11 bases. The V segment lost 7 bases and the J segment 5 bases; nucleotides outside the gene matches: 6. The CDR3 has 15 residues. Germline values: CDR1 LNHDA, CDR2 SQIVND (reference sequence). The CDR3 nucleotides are TGTGCCAGTAAACTAGCGGGAGAAAGAACCGGGGAGCTGTTTTTT. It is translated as CASKLAGERTGELFF.

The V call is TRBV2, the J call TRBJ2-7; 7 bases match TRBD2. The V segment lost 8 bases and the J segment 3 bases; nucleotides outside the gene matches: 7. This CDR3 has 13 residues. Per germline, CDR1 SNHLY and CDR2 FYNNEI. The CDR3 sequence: CASSASGRYEQYF. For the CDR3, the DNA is TGTGCCAGCTCGGCTAGCGGCCGCTACGAGCAGTACTTC. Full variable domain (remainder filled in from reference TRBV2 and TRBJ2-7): EPEVTQTPSHQVTQMGQEVILRCVPISNHLYFYWYRQILGQKVEFLVSFYNNEISEKSEIFDDQFSVERPDGSNFTLKIRSTKLEDSAMYFCASSASGRYEQYFGPGTRLTVT.

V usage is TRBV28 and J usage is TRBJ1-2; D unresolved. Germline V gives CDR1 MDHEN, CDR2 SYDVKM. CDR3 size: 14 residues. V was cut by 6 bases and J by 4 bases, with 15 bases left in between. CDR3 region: CASSHSGSFYGYTF. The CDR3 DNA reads TGTGCCAGCAGCCACTCCGGGTCCTTCTATGGCTACACCTTC.

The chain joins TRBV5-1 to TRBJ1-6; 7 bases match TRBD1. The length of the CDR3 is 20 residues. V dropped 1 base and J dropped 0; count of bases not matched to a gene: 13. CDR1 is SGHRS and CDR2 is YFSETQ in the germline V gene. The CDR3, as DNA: TGCGCCAGCAGCTTGACATGGTCAGGGGGTAGGAGCTCCTATAATTCACCCCTCCACTTT. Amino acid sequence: CASSLTWSGGRSSYNSPLHF.

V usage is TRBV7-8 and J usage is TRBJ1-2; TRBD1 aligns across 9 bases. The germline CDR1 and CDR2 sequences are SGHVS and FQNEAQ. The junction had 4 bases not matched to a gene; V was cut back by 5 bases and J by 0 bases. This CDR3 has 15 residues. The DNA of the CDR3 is TGTGCCAGCAGCCCCAGGGACAGGGCTAACTATGGCTACACCTTC. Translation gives CASSPRDRANYGYTF.

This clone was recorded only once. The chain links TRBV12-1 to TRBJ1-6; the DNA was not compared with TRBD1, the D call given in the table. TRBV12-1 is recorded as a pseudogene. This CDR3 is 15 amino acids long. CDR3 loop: CASTPKHQVNFPLHF. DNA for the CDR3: TGTGCCAGCACCCCGAAGCATCAGGTTAATTTCCCCCTCCACTTT.

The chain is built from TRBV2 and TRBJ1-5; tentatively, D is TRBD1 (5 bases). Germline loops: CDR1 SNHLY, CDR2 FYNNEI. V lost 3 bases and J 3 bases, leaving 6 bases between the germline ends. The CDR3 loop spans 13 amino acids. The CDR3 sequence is CASSDRDNQPQHF. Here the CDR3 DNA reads TGTGCCAGCAGTGACAGGGACAATCAGCCCCAGCATTTT.

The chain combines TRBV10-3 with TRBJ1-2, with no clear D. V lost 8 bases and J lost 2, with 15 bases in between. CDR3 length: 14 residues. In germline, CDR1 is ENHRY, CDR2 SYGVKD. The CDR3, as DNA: TGTGCCATCGGGGAGTCCTCAACCAACTATGGCTACACCTTC. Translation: CAIGESSTNYGYTF.

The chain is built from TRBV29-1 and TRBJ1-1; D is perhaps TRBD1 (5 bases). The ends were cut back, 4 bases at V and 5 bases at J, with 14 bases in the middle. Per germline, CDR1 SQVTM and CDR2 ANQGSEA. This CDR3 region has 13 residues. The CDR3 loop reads CSVGLGVGTEAFF. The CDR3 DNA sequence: TGCAGCGTTGGGTTGGGGGTAGGGACTGAAGCTTTCTTT.

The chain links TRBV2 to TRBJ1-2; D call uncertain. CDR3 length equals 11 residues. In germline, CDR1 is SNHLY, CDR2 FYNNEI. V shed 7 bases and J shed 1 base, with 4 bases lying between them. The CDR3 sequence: CASMDNYGYTF. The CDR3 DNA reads TGTGCCAGCATGGATAACTATGGCTACACCTTC.

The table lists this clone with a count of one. CDR3 protein: CASSPRLGTSSYNEQFF. CDR3 nucleotide sequence: TGTGCCAGCAGCCCCCGTTTGGGGACTAGCTCCTACAATGAGCAGTTCTTC. The chain carries TRBV9 and TRBJ2-1; 8 bases align to TRBD2. Germline V gene sequence: CDR1 SGDLS, CDR2 YYNGEE. This CDR3 spans 17 amino acids. V trimming: 4 bases; J trimming: 0 bases; junction bases outside the gene matches: 9. Looking up the rest from reference TRBV9 and TRBJ2-1 gives the full variable domain: DSGVTQTPKHLITATGQRVTLRCSPRSGDLSVYWYQQSLDQGLQFLIQYYNGEERAKGNILERFSAQQFPDLHSELNLSSLELGDSALYFCASSPRLGTSSYNEQFFGPGTRLTVL.

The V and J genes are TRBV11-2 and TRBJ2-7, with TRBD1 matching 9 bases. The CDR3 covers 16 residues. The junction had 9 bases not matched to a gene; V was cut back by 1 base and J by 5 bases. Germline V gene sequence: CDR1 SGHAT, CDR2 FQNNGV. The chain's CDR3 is CASSLAMTGGRDEQYF. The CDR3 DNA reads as TGTGCCAGCAGCTTAGCCATGACAGGGGGAAGAGACGAGCAGTACTTC. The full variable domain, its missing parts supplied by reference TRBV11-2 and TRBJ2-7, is EAGVAQSPRYKIIEKRQSVAFWCNPISGHATLYWYQQILGQGPKLLIQFQNNGVVDDSQLPKDRFSAERLKGVDSTLKIQPAKLEDSAVYLCASSLAMTGGRDEQYFGPGTRLTVT.